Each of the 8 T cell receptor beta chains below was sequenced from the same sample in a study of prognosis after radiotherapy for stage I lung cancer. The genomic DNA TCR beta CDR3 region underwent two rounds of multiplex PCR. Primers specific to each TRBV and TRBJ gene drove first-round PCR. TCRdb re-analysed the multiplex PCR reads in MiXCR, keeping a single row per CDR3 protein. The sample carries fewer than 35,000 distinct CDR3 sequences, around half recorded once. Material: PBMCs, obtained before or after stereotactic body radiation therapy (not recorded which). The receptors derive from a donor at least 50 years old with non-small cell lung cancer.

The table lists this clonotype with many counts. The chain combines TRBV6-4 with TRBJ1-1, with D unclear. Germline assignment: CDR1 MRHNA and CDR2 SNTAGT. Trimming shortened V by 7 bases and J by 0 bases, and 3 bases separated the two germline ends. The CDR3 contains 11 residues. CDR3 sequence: CASTMNTEAFF. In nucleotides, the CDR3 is TGTGCCAGCACGATGAACACTGAAGCTTTCTTT.

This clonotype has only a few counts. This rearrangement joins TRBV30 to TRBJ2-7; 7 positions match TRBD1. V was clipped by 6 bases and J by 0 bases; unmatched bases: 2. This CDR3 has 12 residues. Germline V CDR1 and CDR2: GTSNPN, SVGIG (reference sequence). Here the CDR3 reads CACRDSSYEQYF. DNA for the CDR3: TGTGCCTGCCGGGACAGCTCCTACGAGCAGTACTTC.

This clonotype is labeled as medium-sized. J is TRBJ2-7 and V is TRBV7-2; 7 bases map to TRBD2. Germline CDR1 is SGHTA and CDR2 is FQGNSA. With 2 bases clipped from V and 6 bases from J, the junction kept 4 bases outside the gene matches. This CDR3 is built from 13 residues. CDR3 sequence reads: CASSLRGSVEQYF. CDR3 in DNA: TGTGCCAGCAGCTTACGCGGGAGTGTCGAGCAGTACTTC.

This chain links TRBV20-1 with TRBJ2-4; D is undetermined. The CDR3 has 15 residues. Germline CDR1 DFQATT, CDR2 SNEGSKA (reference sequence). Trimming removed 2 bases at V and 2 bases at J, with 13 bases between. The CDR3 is CSARNPDPTKNIQYF. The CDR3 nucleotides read TGCAGTGCTAGAAACCCGGACCCAACCAAAAACATTCAGTACTTC.

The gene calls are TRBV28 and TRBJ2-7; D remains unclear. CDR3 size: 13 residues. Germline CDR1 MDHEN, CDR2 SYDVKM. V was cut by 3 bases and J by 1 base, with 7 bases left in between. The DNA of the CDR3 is TGTGCCAGCAGTTTGGGTCAGTCCTACGAGCAGTACTTC. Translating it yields CASSLGQSYEQYF.

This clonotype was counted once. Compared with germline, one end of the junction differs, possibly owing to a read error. The CDR3 bases are TGTGCCAGAAGGCTACCGGGACAGGGTTACAATGAGAAGTTCTTC. Amino acids: CARRLPGQGYNEKFF. The chain uses TRBV28 and TRBJ2-1; 9 positions agree with TRBD1. CDR1 is MDHEN and CDR2 is SYDVKM in the germline V gene. This CDR3 spans 15 amino acids.

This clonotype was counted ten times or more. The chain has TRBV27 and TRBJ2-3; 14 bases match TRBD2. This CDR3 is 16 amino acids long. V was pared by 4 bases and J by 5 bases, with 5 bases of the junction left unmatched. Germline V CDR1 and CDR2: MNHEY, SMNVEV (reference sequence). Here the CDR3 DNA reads TGTGCCAGCAGTTCAGGGACTAGCGGGAGAATAGATACGCAGTATTTT. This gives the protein CASSSGTSGRIDTQYF.

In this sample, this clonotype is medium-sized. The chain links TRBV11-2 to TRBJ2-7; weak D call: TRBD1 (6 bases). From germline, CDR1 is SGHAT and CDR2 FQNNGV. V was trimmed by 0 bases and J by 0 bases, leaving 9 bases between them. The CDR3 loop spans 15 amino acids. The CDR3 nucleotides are TGTGCCAGCAGCTTAGATCAGGGGAGCTCCTACGAGCAGTACTTC. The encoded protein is CASSLDQGSSYEQYF.